The rows below give T cell receptor beta chains drawn from one sample of a study of shared T cell receptors in the human thymus. The method was immunoSEQ multiplex PCR; TCRdb's version includes in-frame clones alone and lacks a portion of them. Found here are 700,000 to 750,000 clones, approximately 83% of them singletons; the top ten hold around 0.0099%. This sample was shared with a second study, whose subject was human thymus T cells.

Sequencing was performed on thymocytes. The receptors come from a girl in the first two years of life with a congenital heart defect. Both conserved end residues are part of each CDR3. D genes are given only for firm matches. Part of the rows lack a size; the others show once, few, many or a class for expanded clones.

>.|.|TRBV29-1|TRBJ1-1
TGCAGCGTTGAAGACCAACAGGGTGGGGCTGAAGCTTTCTTT
CSVEDQQGGAEAFF
>.|few|TRBV11-2|TRBJ1-3
TGTGCCAGCAGCCATAAGGGGGGGTTCCTCGAAAACACCATATATTTT
CASSHKGGFLENTIYF
>.|.|TRBV5-7|TRBJ1-5
TGTGCCAGCAGCTTATCGGACATCCCCCCTTATAGCAATCAGCCCCAGCATTTT
CASSLSDIPPYSNQPQHF
>.|.|TRBV27|TRBJ1-4
TGTGCCAGCAGTTCGGGGGAGGGCACTAATGAAAAACTGTTTTTT
CASSSGEGTNEKLFF
>TRBD1|.|TRBV28|TRBJ1-2
TGTGCCATCCTACAGGGGGGGAACTATGGCTACACCTTC
CAILQGGNYGYTF
>.|.|TRBV5-8|TRBJ1-1
TGTGCCAGCGGGGGGGGGCCGAACACTGAAGCTTTCTTT
CASGGGPNTEAFF
>.|.|TRBV4-1|TRBJ2-7
TGCGCCAGCAGCCAGATAGATGATCCTTCCTACGAGCAGTACTTC
CASSQIDDPSYEQYF
>TRBD2|.|TRBV27|TRBJ2-7
TGTGCCAGCAGCCGAAGTAGGGACTACTACTCCTACGAGCAGTACTTC
CASSRSRDYYSYEQYF
>TRBD1|.|TRBV29-1|TRBJ1-2
TGCAGCGTTGAATTGCGGTGGGCAGGGGGGTTAGCAGCTAACTATGGCTACACCTTC
CSVELRWAGGLAANYGYTF
>.|.|TRBV6-4|TRBJ1-1
TGTGCCAGCAGCGGGGAGGGAGTAGCTTTCTTT
CASSGEGVAFF
>.|.|TRBV29-1|TRBJ1-4
TGCAGCGAGATACCGCGTCCAACTAATGAAAAACTGTTTTTT
CSEIPRPTNEKLFF
>.|.|TRBV6-6|TRBJ1-2
TGTGCCAGCAAAAGGGGTTTAACCGACTATGGCTACACCTTC
CASKRGLTDYGYTF
>TRBD1|.|TRBV12-5|TRBJ1-1
TGTGCTAGTGGGGAGAGGGACAGGGATTATACTGAAGCTTTCTTT
CASGERDRDYTEAFF
>TRBD1|once|TRBV6-1|TRBJ1-1
TGTGCCAGCAGTCCAGGGGGGAACACTGAAGCTTTCTTT
CASSPGGNTEAFF
>TRBD1|.|TRBV12-5|TRBJ1-2
TGTGCTAGTGGTTTGGTAGGGGGCGGGGTATGCTATGGCTACACCTTC
CASGLVGGGVCYGYTF
>TRBD1|.|TRBV5-1|TRBJ1-1
TGCGCCAGCAGCTTGAAAGGGGGACAGGGCACTGAAGCTTTCTTT
CASSLKGGQGTEAFF
>TRBD2|.|TRBV7-8|TRBJ2-1
TGTGCCAGCAGCAACCTGGGGAGCGGGGGAACCTACAATGAGCAGTTCTTC
CASSNLGSGGTYNEQFF
>TRBD1|.|TRBV7-9|TRBJ2-7
TGTGCCAGCGGCCCTGGGACAGGGAACTTC
CASGPGTGNF
>.|.|TRBV2|TRBJ1-1
TGTGCCAGCCACGGGGGTGGAGGCACTGAAGCTTTCTTT
CASHGGGGTEAFF
>.|.|TRBV9|TRBJ1-1
TGTGCCAGCAGCGTAGTTGGAAGAGGGAACACTGAAGCTTTCTTT
CASSVVGRGNTEAFF
>TRBD1|few|TRBV29-1|TRBJ1-1
TGCAGCGCCAAAGAGGGGGCAGCCCGGCGAGCTTTCTTT
CSAKEGAARRAFF
>.|.|TRBV7-2|TRBJ2-5
TGTGCCAGCAGCTTAGCGGGGGGGCGCAGGGAGACCCAGTACTTC
CASSLAGGRRETQYF
>.|.|TRBV13|TRBJ1-2
TGTGCCAGCAGCTCCCCCGAAAAACCGGGACTCCTCGGCTACACCTTC
CASSSPEKPGLLGYTF
>.|once|TRBV6-1|TRBJ1-3
TGTGCCAGCAGTGATCCTCAGGGGACCGTCGGGAACACCATATATTTT
CASSDPQGTVGNTIYF
>TRBD1|few|TRBV27|TRBJ1-2
TGTGCCAGCAGTACCCAGACAGGGGGTAACGGCTACACCTTC
CASSTQTGGNGYTF
>.|.|TRBV6-1|TRBJ1-2
TGTGCCAGCAGTGAAGTAACCCGGATATTGACACCTGATGGCTACACCTTC
CASSEVTRILTPDGYTF
>.|.|TRBV7-6|TRBJ1-6
TGTGCCAGCAGCTTAGGAGCTCGGGGTTCGCCGACCGGAGATTCACCCCTCCACTTT
CASSLGARGSPTGDSPLHF
>.|.|TRBV11-1|TRBJ1-2
TGTGCCAGCAGCTTAGTCAGCGAAGGAAATGGCTACACCTTC
CASSLVSEGNGYTF
>.|.|TRBV14|TRBJ1-3
TGTGCCAGCAGCCAAGACGCCAGGAAAGGAGGAAACACCATATATTTT
CASSQDARKGGNTIYF
>.|.|TRBV12-5|TRBJ1-1
TGTGCTAGTGGTTTTATAAAATTGAACACTGAAGCTTTCTTT
CASGFIKLNTEAFF
>TRBD2|.|TRBV15|TRBJ2-3
TGTGCCACCAGCAGAGATCGGGCGGGGGATTCAGATACGCAGTATTTT
CATSRDRAGDSDTQYF
>.|.|TRBV2|TRBJ1-5
TGTGCCAGCAGTGAAGCAGGGGGTCAGCCCCAGCATTTT
CASSEAGGQPQHF
>.|.|TRBV19|TRBJ1-4
TGTGCCAGTAAAAGGGGTATTCGGGGGGGGGAAAAACTGTTTTTT
CASKRGIRGGEKLFF
>.|.|TRBV7-3|TRBJ2-1
TGTGCCAGCAGCTTAGGACAGGAGCAGTTCTTC
CASSLGQEQFF
>TRBD1|.|TRBV6-5|TRBJ1-2
TGTGCCAGCAGGCCAGGGGGCATTTATTATGGCTACACCTTC
CASRPGGIYYGYTF
>TRBD1|few|TRBV5-6|TRBJ2-7
TGTGCCAGCAGAGACAGGGATGGTTTCTACGAGCAGTACTTC
CASRDRDGFYEQYF
>.|.|TRBV6-1|TRBJ2-2
TGTGCCAGCAAGAGGAACACCGGGGAGCTGTTTTTT
CASKRNTGELFF
>.|.|TRBV7-2|TRBJ2-7
TGTGCCAGCAGCTTAGCGGGGGGGGCCTCCTACGAGCAGTACTTC
CASSLAGGASYEQYF
>.|.|TRBV7-9|TRBJ2-1
TGTGCCAGCAGCTACTCGCTTAAACAGCCACAGGGATTCGAGCAGTTCTTC
CASSYSLKQPQGFEQFF
>.|.|TRBV15|TRBJ1-2
TGTGCCACTCGAAAGGGGCTTGGCTACACCTTC
CATRKGLGYTF